These 2 T cell receptor beta chains share one sample of origin, sequenced in a study of spatial heterogeneity in lung cancer. Indicated time point: sample taken at primary tumor resection. TCRdb reanalysed the 5' RACE reads using MiXCR and keeps one entry per CDR3 protein. The table lists 9,500 to 12,000 distinct CDR3 sequences, 5.5% to 7.5% of them singletons, with under 30% in the top ten. Source: PBMCs, taken at surgery. These TCRs come from a male donor with early-stage non-small cell lung cancer.

This clonotype occurred many times. The CDR3 sequence is CSASRLNTYEQYF. The CDR3 DNA sequence: TGCAGTGCTAGTCGTCTGAATACCTACGAGCAGTACTTC. J is TRBJ2-7 and V is TRBV20-1; D not certain. Germline V gene data show CDR1 as DFQATT and CDR2 as SNEGSKA (reference sequence). V dropped 3 bases and J dropped 2 bases, with 11 bases sitting between them. The CDR3 loop spans 13 amino acids.

The V call is TRBV28, the J call TRBJ2-3; 15 positions match TRBD2. J was trimmed by 6 bases and V by 7 bases; bases with no gene match: 8. This CDR3 contains 16 residues. Germline V gene sequence: CDR1 MDHEN, CDR2 SYDVKM. Here the CDR3 DNA reads TGTGCCAGCACCCTCGGACTAGCGGGAGGGGGGGATACGCAGTATTTT. This translates into CASTLGLAGGGDTQYF.